This passage covers 18 T cell receptor beta chains from one sample sequenced in a study of control samples from healthy donors and cancer patients. Some clones are missing from TCRdb's copy, which holds only in-frame ones; the method was immunoSEQ multiplex PCR. This sample has 90,000 to 130,000 clones; just under 85% occur once, and the top ten carry 6.5%. Material: blood. These receptor sequences come from a young man in good health.

The V gene is TRBV19, the J gene TRBJ2-2; D assignment may be TRBD1 or TRBD2 (6 bases each). The germline CDR1 and CDR2 sequences are LNHDA and SQIVND (reference sequence). Trimming removed 3 bases from V and 6 bases from J, with 23 bases in between. The CDR3 spans 18 residues. CDR3 bases: TGTGCCAGTAGTATCGTAGGGGGAGGTGGGGGCCGATCCGGGGAGCTGTTTTTT. It yields the protein CASSIVGGGGGRSGELFF. The entire variable domain, with the rest obtained from reference TRBV19 and TRBJ2-2, is as follows: DGGITQSPKYLFRKEGQNVTLSCEQNLNHDAMYWYRQDPGQGLRLIYYSQIVNDFQKGDIAEGYSVSREKKESFPLTVTSAQKNPTAFYLCASSIVGGGGGRSGELFFGEGSRLTVL.

The rearrangement links TRBV4-3 to TRBJ2-5; 7 nucleotides agree with TRBD1. The CDR3 totals 17 residues. Germline CDR1 is LGHNA and CDR2 is YSLEER. With V trimmed by 4 bases and J by 1 base, 12 bases remained unmatched. The CDR3 reads CASSPQGGSAFQETQYF. The CDR3 DNA reads as TGCGCCAGCAGCCCCCAAGGGGGCTCCGCTTTCCAAGAGACCCAGTACTTC.

The J gene is TRBJ2-5, the V gene TRBV4-2, with 11 bases fitting TRBD2. With 4 bases clipped from V and 5 bases from J, the junction kept 6 bases outside the gene matches. The CDR3 runs 15 residues. Germline V lookup: CDR1 LGHNA, CDR2 YNFKEQ. DNA of the CDR3: TGTGCCAGCAGCCTTGTAGCGGGGGGGCGTGAGACCCAGTACTTC. Protein: CASSLVAGGRETQYF.

The chain recombines TRBV25-1 with TRBJ1-2; 7 nucleotides line up with TRBD1. The V segment lost 4 bases and the J segment 8 bases; nucleotides outside the gene matches: 13. Germline V CDR1 and CDR2: MGHDK, SYGVNS. The CDR3 is made up of 15 amino acids. CDR3 DNA sequence: TGTGCCAGCAGTGTACCGGGGACAGCTACCCGGGGCTACACCTTC. Encoded protein: CASSVPGTATRGYTF.

The chain recombines TRBV10-1 with TRBJ2-1; D perhaps matches TRBD1 (5 bases). Germline assignment: CDR1 WNHNN and CDR2 SYGVQD (reference sequence). The V end lost 8 bases, the J end lost 5 bases, and 19 bases lay between the germline ends. There are 15 residues in the CDR3. Here the CDR3 reads CASAPAGSPHNEQFF. Written as DNA, the CDR3 is TGCGCCAGCGCCCCAGCAGGGTCCCCCCACAATGAGCAGTTCTTC.

The rearrangement links TRBV5-5 to TRBJ1-5; 9 positions match TRBD1. The CDR3 totals 19 residues. After removal of 4 bases from V and 5 bases from J, the junction contained 19 bases not matched to a gene. CDR1 and CDR2 (germline): SGHKS, YYEKEE (reference sequence). DNA for the CDR3: TGTGCCAGCAGCCCTCCGGACAGGGGATTGATGATTTGGCATCAGCCCCAGCATTTT. Translating gives CASSPPDRGLMIWHQPQHF.

The DNA of the CDR3 is TGTGCCAGCAGAACCGGAGGGGCCAACTATGGCTACACCTTC. Its protein product is CASRTGGANYGYTF. The chain joins TRBV6-5 to TRBJ1-2; D is perhaps TRBD1 (5 bases). Trimming took 6 bases from V and 2 from J, leaving 13 bases between them. The CDR3 runs 14 residues. The germline V gene has CDR1 MNHEY and CDR2 SVGAGI.

The rearrangement links TRBV5-1 to TRBJ2-3; D unclear. In germline, CDR1 is SGHRS, CDR2 YFSETQ. This CDR3 is 15 amino acids long. Trimming took 0 bases from V and 4 from J, leaving 12 bases between them. This CDR3 is CASSLAPSTSDTQYF. DNA of the CDR3: TGCGCCAGCAGCTTGGCGCCGAGTACCTCAGATACGCAGTATTTT. Full variable domain (rest looked up from reference TRBV5-1 and TRBJ2-3): KAGVTQTPRYLIKTRGQQVTLSCSPISGHRSVSWYQQTPGQGLQFLFEYFSETQRNKGNFPGRFSGRQFSNSRSEMNVSTLELGDSALYLCASSLAPSTSDTQYFGPGTRLTVL.

J is TRBJ1-5 and V is TRBV24-1, with D unclear. V dropped 4 bases and J dropped 1 base, with 1 base sitting between them. The CDR3 loop spans 12 amino acids. The germline CDR1 and CDR2 sequences are KGHDR and SFDVKD. The DNA for the CDR3 is TGTGCCACCAGTGACAGCAATCAGCCCCAGCATTTT. As protein: CATSDSNQPQHF.

The V and J genes are TRBV6-6 and TRBJ1-2, with a tentative D call TRBD1 (5 bases). Between the trimmed V and J ends, which lost 10 bases and 4 bases, there was a span of 13 bases. There are 12 residues in the CDR3. Per germline, CDR1 MNHNY and CDR2 SVGAGI (reference sequence). CDR3 loop: CAIKDSLYGYTF. CDR3 coding DNA: TGTGCCATCAAAGACAGCCTCTATGGCTACACCTTC.

The J gene is TRBJ1-5, the V gene TRBV6-1, with 8 bases lining up with TRBD1. J lost 1 base, V lost 2 bases, and 7 bases had no gene match. CDR3 length: 17 amino acids. The germline CDR1 and CDR2 sequences are MNHNS and SASEGT. The CDR3 spells CASSERTGLMSNQPQHF. CDR3 nucleotides: TGTGCCAGCAGTGAACGGACAGGGCTTATGAGCAATCAGCCCCAGCATTTT.

As DNA, the CDR3 is TGTGCCAGCAGTTTATATGGGGGAAGTGAAAAACTGTTTTTT. Protein: CASSLYGGSEKLFF. J is TRBJ1-4 and V is TRBV27; TRBD1 is a possible D gene (5 bases). The V gene lost 1 base and the J gene lost 7 bases, with 10 bases spanning the gap. This CDR3 spans 14 amino acids. In germline, CDR1 is MNHEY, CDR2 SMNVEV (reference sequence). The full variable domain, its missing parts supplied by reference TRBV27 and TRBJ1-4, is EAQVTQNPRYLITVTGKKLTVTCSQNMNHEYMSWYRQDPGLGLRQIYYSMNVEVTDKGDVPEGYKVSRKEKRNFPLILESPSPNQTSLYFCASSLYGGSEKLFFGSGTQLSVL.

This chain links TRBV5-1 with TRBJ2-1; possibly TRBD2 for D (7 bases). Trimming took 1 base from V and 7 from J, leaving 15 bases between them. The CDR3 has 15 amino acids. Germline loops: CDR1 SGHRS, CDR2 YFSETQ. The CDR3 spells CASSLWGGLGNEQFF. CDR3 nucleotide sequence: TGCGCCAGCAGCTTGTGGGGGGGCCTAGGGAATGAGCAGTTCTTC.

The CDR3 is CSASVDNEQFF. The CDR3 nucleotides are TGCAGTGCTAGTGTGGACAATGAGCAGTTCTTC. The chain joins TRBV20-1 to TRBJ2-1, with D unresolved. CDR3 size: 11 residues. Germline V CDR1 and CDR2: DFQATT, SNEGSKA (reference sequence). Trimming removed 3 bases from V and 5 bases from J, with 5 bases in between.

The V call is TRBV7-2, the J call TRBJ2-5; TRBD1 matches at 10 bases. The CDR3 has 16 residues. Trimming took 5 bases from V and 3 from J; bases not matched to a gene: 9. The germline V gene encodes CDR1 SGHTA and CDR2 FQGNSA. The CDR3 coding sequence is TGTGCCAGCAGCCTTTCCGGGACAGGGGTGAAAGAGACCCAGTACTTC. Translation gives CASSLSGTGVKETQYF.

The V gene is TRBV20-1, the J gene TRBJ2-7, with 9 bases identical to TRBD1. Germline CDR1 DFQATT, CDR2 SNEGSKA (reference sequence). The CDR3 totals 13 residues. Trimming took 3 bases from V and 5 from J; bases not matched to a gene: 5. This chain's CDR3 is CSASPGQGHEQYF. CDR3 DNA sequence: TGCAGTGCTAGTCCGGGACAGGGCCACGAGCAGTACTTC.

The genes are TRBV3-1 (or the pseudogene TRBV3-2) and TRBJ1-1; no clear D. CDR1 and CDR2 (germline): LGHDT, YNNKEL (reference sequence). CDR3 length: 13 residues. Trimming took 4 bases from V and 0 from J, leaving 6 bases between them. The chain's CDR3 is CASSRIVNTEAFF. The DNA for the CDR3 is TGTGCCAGCAGCCGCATAGTGAACACTGAAGCTTTCTTT.

This chain links TRBV2 with TRBJ1-2, with D unclear. CDR1 is SNHLY, CDR2 FYNNEI, per germline. The CDR3 consists of 14 residues. Trimming cost V 6 bases and J 2 bases, with 13 bases left between them. The CDR3 DNA reads as TGTGCCAGCAGACCCCAACAGCAGAACTATGGCTACACCTTC. This gives the protein CASRPQQQNYGYTF.